The 5 T cell receptor beta chains given below trace back to one sample, sequenced in a study of cytomegalovirus exposure and HLA in healthy donors. A multiplex PCR was run with 60 Vbeta primers and 13 Jbeta primers. Data came from immunoSEQ multiplex PCR; TCRdb stores just in-frame clones and leaves some out. The sample has about 150,000 clones; around two thirds are singletons. Sequenced sample: PBMCs. All receptors come from a woman under 30 in good health and CMV-seronegative.

A single count supports this clone. The genes are TRBV18 and TRBJ2-1, with 9 bases that match TRBD2. Germline assignment: CDR1 KGHSH and CDR2 LQKENI. V was pared by 1 base and J by 7 bases, with 8 bases of the junction left unmatched. The CDR3 length is 16 residues. The CDR3, as DNA: TGTGCCAGCTCACCACAGGGGCGGGGGGGCTGGAATGAGCAGTTCTTC. Translation gives CASSPQGRGGWNEQFF.

The V call is TRBV9, the J call TRBJ1-6; tentatively, D is TRBD1 (6 bases). This CDR3 is built from 15 residues. CDR1 and CDR2 (germline): SGDLS, YYNGEE. Trimming pared 4 bases from V and 5 bases from J, leaving 13 bases between. As DNA, the CDR3 is TGTGCCAGCAGCCGAGGGGGAAGGGATAATTCACCCCTCCACTTT. Residues: CASSRGGRDNSPLHF.

The V gene is TRBV27, the J gene TRBJ1-2; D might be TRBD1 (5 bases). The CDR3 has 15 amino acids. Germline values: CDR1 MNHEY, CDR2 SMNVEV (reference sequence). Deletions cut 5 bases from V and 1 base from J, with 14 bases between. The CDR3 loop is CASSPFDRFNYGYTF. The CDR3 region has the DNA TGTGCCAGCAGTCCCTTCGACAGATTTAACTATGGCTACACCTTC.

On this clone: Germline is not matched at one junction end, which may reflect a read error. The chain links TRBV7-7 to TRBJ2-2; D is perhaps TRBD2 (6 bases). This CDR3 contains 16 residues. The germline gives CDR1 SSHAT, CDR2 FNYEAQ (reference sequence). The CDR3 region has the DNA TGTGCTAGCAGCCGCCTAGCGCCCACGAACACCGGGGAGCTGTTTTTT. This codes for CASSRLAPTNTGELFF.

The J gene is TRBJ1-6, the V gene TRBV4-1, with unresolved D. V lost 1 base and J lost 4, with 8 bases in between. CDR1 is MGHRA, CDR2 YSYEKL, per germline. CDR3 length: 15 residues. CDR3: CASSQGWPYNSPLHF. In DNA form, the CDR3 reads TGCGCCAGCAGCCAAGGTTGGCCTTATAATTCACCCCTCCACTTT.